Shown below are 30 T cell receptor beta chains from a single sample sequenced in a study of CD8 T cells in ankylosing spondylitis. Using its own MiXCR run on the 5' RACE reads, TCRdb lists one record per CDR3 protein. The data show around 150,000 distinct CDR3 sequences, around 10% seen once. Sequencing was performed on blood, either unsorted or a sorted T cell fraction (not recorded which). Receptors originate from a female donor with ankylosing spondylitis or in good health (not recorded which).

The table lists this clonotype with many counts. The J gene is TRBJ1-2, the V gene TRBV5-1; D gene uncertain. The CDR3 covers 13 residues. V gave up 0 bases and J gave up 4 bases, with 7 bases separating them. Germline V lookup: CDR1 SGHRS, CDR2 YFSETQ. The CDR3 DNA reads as TGCGCCAGCAGCTTGGACCGCCTCTATGGCTACACCTTC. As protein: CASSLDRLYGYTF.

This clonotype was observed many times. The CDR3 spells CASRSTPTSGSYEQYF. The CDR3 bases are TGCGCCAGCAGATCGACCCCGACTAGCGGCTCCTACGAGCAGTACTTC. The J gene is TRBJ2-7, the V gene TRBV5-1, with 9 bases matching TRBD2. The V gene end was trimmed by 5 bases and the J gene end by 0 bases; junction bases not matched to a gene: 9. CDR1 and CDR2 (germline): SGHRS, YFSETQ. The CDR3 loop spans 16 amino acids.

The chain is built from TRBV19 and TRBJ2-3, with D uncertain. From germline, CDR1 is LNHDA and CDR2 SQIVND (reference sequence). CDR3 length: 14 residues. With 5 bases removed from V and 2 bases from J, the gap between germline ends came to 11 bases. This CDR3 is CASSYRIPTDTQYF. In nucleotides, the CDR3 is TGTGCCAGTAGTTACCGAATACCCACAGATACGCAGTATTTT.

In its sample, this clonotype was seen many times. CDR3 in DNA: TGTGCCAGCAGCTTAGACAAGGGGGGTTACGAGCAGTACTTC. This encodes CASSLDKGGYEQYF. The chain combines TRBV7-2 with TRBJ2-7, with D perhaps given as TRBD1 or TRBD2 (6 bases each). Germline V gene lookup returns CDR1 SGHTA and CDR2 FQGNSA. The V end was cut by 1 base, the J end by 4 bases, with 11 bases between. The CDR3 covers 14 residues.

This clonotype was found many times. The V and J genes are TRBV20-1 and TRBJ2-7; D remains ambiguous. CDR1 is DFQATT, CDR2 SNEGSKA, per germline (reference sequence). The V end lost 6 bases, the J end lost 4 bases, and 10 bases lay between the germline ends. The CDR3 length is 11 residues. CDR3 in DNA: TGCAGTGCCAACCTAGGATACGAGCAGTACTTC. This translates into CSANLGYEQYF.

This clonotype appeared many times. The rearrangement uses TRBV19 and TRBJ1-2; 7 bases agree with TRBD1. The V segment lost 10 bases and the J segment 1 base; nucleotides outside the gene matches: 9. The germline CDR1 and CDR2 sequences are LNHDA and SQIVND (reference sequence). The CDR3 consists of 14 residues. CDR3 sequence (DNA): TGTGCCACCGATCCAGGGGGAGTTAACTATGGCTACACCTTC. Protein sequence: CATDPGGVNYGYTF.

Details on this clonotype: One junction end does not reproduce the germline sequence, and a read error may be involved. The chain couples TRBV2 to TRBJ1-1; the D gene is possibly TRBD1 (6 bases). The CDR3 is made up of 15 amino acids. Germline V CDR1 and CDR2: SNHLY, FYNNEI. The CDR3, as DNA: TGTACCAGCAGTGAGGAGAGGACAGTGAACACTGAAGCCTTCTTT. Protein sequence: CTSSEERTVNTEAFF.

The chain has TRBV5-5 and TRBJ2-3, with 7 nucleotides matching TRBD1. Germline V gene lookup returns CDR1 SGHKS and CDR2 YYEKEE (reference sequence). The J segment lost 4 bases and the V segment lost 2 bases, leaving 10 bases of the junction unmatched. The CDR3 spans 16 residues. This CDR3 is CASSFPWQGVADTQYF. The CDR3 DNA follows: TGTGCCAGCAGCTTTCCTTGGCAGGGGGTGGCAGATACGCAGTATTTT.

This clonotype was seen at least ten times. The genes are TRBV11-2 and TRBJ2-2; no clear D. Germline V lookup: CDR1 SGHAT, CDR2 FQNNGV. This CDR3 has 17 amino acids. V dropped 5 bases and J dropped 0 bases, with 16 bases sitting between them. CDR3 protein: CASSPRQSRTNTGELFF. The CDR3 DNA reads TGTGCCAGCAGCCCTCGTCAGTCTCGGACGAACACCGGGGAGCTGTTTTTT.

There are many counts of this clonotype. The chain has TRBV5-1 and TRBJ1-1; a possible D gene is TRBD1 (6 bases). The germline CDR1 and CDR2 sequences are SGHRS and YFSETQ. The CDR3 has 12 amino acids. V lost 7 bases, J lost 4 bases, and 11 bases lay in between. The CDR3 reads CASREGGTEAFF. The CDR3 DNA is TGCGCCAGCCGGGAGGGGGGCACTGAAGCTTTCTTT.

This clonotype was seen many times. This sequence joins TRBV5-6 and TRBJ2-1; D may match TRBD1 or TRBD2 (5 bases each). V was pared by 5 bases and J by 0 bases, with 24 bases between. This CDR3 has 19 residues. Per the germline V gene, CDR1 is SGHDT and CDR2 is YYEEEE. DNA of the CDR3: TGTGCCAGCAGGCCGGGACCGACAAATTACTACAGCTCCTACAATGAGCAGTTCTTC. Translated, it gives CASRPGPTNYYSSYNEQFF.

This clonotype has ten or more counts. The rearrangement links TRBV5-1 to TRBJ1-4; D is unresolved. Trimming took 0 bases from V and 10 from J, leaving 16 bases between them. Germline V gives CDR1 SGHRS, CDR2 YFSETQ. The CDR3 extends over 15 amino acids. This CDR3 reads CASSLADRDLGKLFF. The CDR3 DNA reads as TGCGCCAGCAGCTTGGCTGACCGGGATCTGGGAAAACTGTTTTTT.

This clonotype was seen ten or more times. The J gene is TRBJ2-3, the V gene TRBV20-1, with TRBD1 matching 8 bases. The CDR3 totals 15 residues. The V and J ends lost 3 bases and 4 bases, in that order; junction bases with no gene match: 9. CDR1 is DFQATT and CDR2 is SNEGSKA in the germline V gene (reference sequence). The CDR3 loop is CSASGQGGNADTQYF. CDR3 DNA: TGCAGTGCTAGTGGACAGGGAGGAAATGCAGATACGCAGTATTTT.

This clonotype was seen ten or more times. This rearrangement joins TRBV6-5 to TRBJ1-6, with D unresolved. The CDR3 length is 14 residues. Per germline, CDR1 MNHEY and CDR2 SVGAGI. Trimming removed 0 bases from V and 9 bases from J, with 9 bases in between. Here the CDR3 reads CASSYSPSGSPLHF. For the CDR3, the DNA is TGTGCCAGCAGTTACTCCCCCTCCGGTTCACCCCTCCACTTT.

The CDR3 protein is CASSFGEWGTEAFF. Written as DNA, the CDR3 is TGCGCCAGCTCGTTCGGGGAATGGGGCACTGAAGCTTTCTTT. This sequence joins TRBV5-1 and TRBJ1-1, with no clear D. CDR3 size: 14 residues. V lost 7 bases, J lost 4 bases, and 17 bases lay in between. Germline V lookup: CDR1 SGHRS, CDR2 YFSETQ.

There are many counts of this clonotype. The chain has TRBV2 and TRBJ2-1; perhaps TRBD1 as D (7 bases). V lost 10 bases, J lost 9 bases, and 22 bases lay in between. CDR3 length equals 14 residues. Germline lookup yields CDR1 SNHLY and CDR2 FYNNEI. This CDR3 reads CATLEGAYKIEQFF. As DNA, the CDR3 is TGTGCCACCCTGGAGGGGGCATACAAGATTGAGCAGTTCTTC.

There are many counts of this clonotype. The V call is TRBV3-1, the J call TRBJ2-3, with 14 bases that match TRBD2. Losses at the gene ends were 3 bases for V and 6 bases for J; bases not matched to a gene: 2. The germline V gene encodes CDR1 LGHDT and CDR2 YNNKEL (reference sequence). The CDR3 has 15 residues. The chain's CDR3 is CASSQGLAGADTQYF. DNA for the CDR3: TGTGCCAGCAGCCAGGGACTAGCGGGAGCGGATACGCAGTATTTT.

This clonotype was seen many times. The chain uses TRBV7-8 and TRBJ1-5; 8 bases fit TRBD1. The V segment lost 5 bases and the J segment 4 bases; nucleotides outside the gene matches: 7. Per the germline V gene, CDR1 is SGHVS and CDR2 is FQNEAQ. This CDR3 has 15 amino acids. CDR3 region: CASSVDRGRNQPQHF. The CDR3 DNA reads TGTGCCAGCAGCGTAGACAGGGGTCGGAATCAGCCCCAGCATTTT.

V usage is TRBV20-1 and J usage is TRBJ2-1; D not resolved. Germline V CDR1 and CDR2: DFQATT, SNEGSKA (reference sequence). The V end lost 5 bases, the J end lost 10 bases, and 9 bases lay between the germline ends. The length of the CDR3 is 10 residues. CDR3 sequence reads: CSAELSEQFF. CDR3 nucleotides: TGCAGTGCTGAGCTTTCGGAGCAGTTCTTC.

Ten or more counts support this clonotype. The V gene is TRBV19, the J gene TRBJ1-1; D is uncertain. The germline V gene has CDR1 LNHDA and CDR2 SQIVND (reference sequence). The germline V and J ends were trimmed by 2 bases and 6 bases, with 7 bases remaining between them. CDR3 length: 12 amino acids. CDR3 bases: TGTGCCAGTAGTATAACCTCAGCTGAAGCTTTCTTT. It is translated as CASSITSAEAFF.

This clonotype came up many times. CDR3 bases: TGTGCCAGCAGTACAGGGTCGGGCTACACCTTC. It is translated as CASSTGSGYTF. This chain joins TRBV12-3 or TRBV12-4 and TRBJ1-2; D possibly corresponds to TRBD1 (6 bases). The V end lost 5 bases, the J end lost 8 bases, and 9 bases lay between the germline ends. This CDR3 comprises 11 residues.

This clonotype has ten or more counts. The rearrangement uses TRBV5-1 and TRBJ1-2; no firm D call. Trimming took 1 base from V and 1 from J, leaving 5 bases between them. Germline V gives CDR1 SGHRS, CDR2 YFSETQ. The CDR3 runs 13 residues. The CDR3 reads CASSLTDNYGYTF. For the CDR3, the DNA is TGCGCCAGCAGCTTGACAGATAACTATGGCTACACCTTC.

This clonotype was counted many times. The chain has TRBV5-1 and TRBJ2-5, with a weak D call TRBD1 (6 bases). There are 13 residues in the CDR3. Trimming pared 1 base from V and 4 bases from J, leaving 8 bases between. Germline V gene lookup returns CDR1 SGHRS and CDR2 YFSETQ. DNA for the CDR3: TGCGCCAGCAGCTTGAACAGGGCAGAGACCCAGTACTTC. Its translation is CASSLNRAETQYF.

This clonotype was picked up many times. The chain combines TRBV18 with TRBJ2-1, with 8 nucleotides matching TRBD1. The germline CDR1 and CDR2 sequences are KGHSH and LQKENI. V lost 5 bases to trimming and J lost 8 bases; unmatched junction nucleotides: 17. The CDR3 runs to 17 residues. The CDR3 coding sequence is TGTGCCAGCTCAAGAACCGGGCCCACAGGGGGTAGACATGAGCAGTTCTTC. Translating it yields CASSRTGPTGGRHEQFF.

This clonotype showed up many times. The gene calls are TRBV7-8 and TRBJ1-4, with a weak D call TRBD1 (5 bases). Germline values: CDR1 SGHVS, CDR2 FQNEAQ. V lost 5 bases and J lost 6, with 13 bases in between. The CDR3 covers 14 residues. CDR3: CASSPSSGHEKLFF. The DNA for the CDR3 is TGTGCCAGCAGCCCCTCATCGGGGCATGAAAAACTGTTTTTT. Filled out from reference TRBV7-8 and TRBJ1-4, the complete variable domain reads GAGVSQSPRYKVAKRGQDVALRCDPISGHVSLFWYQQALGQGPEFLTYFQNEAQLDKSGLPSDRFFAERPEGSVSTLKIQRTQQEDSAVYLCASSPSSGHEKLFFGSGTQLSVL.

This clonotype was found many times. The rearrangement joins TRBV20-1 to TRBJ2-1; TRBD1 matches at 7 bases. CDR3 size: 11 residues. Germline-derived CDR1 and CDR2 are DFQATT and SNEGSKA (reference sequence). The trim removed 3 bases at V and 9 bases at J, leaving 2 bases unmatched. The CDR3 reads CSARGDSEQFF. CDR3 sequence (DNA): TGCAGTGCTAGGGGGGACAGTGAGCAGTTCTTC.

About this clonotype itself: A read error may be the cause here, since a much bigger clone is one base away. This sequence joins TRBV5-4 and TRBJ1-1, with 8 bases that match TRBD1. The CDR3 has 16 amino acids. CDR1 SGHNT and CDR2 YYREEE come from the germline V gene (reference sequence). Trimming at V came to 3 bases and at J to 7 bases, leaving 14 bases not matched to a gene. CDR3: CASSSPPGQGRIEAFF. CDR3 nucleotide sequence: TGTGCCAGCAGCTCGCCCCCCGGACAGGGTAGAATTGAAGCTTTCTTT.

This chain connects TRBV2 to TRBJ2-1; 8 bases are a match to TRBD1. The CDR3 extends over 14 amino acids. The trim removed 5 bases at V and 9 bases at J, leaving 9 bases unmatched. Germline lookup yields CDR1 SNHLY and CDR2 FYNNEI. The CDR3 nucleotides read TGTGCCAGCAGTACGGGACAGGCCCGGAGTGAGCAGTTCTTC. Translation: CASSTGQARSEQFF.

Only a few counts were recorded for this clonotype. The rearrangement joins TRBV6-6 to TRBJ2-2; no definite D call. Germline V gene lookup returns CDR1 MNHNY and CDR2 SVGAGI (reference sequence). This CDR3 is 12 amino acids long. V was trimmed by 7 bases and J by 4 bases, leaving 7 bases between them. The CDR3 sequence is CASMVGTGELFF. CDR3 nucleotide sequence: TGTGCCAGCATGGTGGGCACCGGGGAGCTGTTTTTT.

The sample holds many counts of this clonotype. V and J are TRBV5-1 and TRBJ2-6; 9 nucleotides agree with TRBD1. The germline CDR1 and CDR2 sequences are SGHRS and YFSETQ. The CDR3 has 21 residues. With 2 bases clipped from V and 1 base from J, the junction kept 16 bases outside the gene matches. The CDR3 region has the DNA TGCGCCAGCAGCTTTACCGGGACAGGGCGGAATCTGGTTTCTGGGGCCAACGTCCTGACTTTC. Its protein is CASSFTGTGRNLVSGANVLTF.